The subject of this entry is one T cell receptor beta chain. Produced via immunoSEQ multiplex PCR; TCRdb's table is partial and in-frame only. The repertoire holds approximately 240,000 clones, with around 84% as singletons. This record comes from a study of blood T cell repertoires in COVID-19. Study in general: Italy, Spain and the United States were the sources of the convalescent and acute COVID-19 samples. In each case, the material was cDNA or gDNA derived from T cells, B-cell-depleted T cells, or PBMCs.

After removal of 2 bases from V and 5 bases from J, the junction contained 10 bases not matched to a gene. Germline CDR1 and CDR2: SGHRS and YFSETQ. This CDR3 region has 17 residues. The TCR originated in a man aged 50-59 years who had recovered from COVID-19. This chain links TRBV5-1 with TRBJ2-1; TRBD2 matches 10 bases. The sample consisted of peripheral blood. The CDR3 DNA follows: TGCGCCAGCAGCTTAGGATCGACTAGCGGGCAAGACAATGAGCAGTTCTTC. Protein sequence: CASSLGSTSGQDNEQFF.